The clone carrying this T cell receptor (beta chain) was recorded at least ten times. The data derive from a study of human T cells and chemical hapten exposure. MiXCR was run by TCRdb on the RACE reads, yielding one entry per CDR3 protein. The sample holds about 80,000 distinct CDR3 sequences; about 14% are singletons and the top ten take roughly 4.5%. Germline values: CDR1 SQVTM, CDR2 ANQGSEA. The CDR3 extends over 13 amino acids. Trimming removed 6 bases at V and 5 bases at J, with 13 bases between. Noted time point: pre-sensitization, week 0. The sample's treatment: therapeutic diphenylcyclopropenone sensitization with weekly scalp DPC.

V is TRBV29-1 and J is TRBJ2-2; possible D gene TRBD1, 5 bases. The clonotype originates from a woman in her fifties or sixties with alopecia areata. Some clones in this sample may be carry-over from other donors' samples. Source: whole blood, taken in connection with sensitization to the hapten diphenylcyclopropenone (DPC). The CDR3 DNA reads TGCAGCGTCACGACAGTAAGGACCGGGGAGCTGTTTTTT. Translation: CSVTTVRTGELFF.